What follows are 19 T cell receptor beta chains derived from one specimen sequenced in a study of cytomegalovirus exposure and HLA in healthy donors. Clones were read by immunoSEQ multiplex PCR, and TCRdb kept only the in-frame ones, dropping some. The sample comprises 110,000 to 150,000 clones, 84% of which are singletons, and about 1.5% rests with the top ten. Sequencing was done on a sample of PBMCs. These receptors came from a woman aged 25 to 39 in good health and CMV-seronegative.

The chain couples TRBV7-2 to TRBJ1-2, with 9 bases aligning to TRBD1. V lost 5 bases and J lost 2; bases outside the gene matches: 3. CDR1 and CDR2 from the germline V gene are SGHTA and FQGNSA. This CDR3 has 14 amino acids. The DNA for the CDR3 is TGTGCCAGCAGCCCGGACAGGGGCAACTATGGCTACACCTTC. It is translated as CASSPDRGNYGYTF. Combining the CDR3 with reference TRBV7-2 and TRBJ1-2 gives the whole variable domain GAGVSQSPSNKVTEKGKDVELRCDPISGHTALYWYRQSLGQGLEFLIYFQGNSAPDKSGLPSDRFSAERTGGSVSTLTIQRTQQEDSAVYLCASSPDRGNYGYTFGSGTRLTVV.

V gene TRBV7-3 combines with J gene TRBJ1-5; D is possibly TRBD1 (5 bases). The V gene lost 7 bases and the J gene lost 8 bases, with 18 bases spanning the gap. From germline, CDR1 is SGHTA and CDR2 FQGTGA. The CDR3 is made up of 14 amino acids. The DNA of the CDR3 is TGTGCCAGCAAAAAACGGGGGTGCGTCAAGCCCCAGCATTTT. Translating it yields CASKKRGCVKPQHF.

V usage is TRBV6-5 and J usage is TRBJ1-2, with 8 bases fitting TRBD1. The V and J ends lost 4 bases and 4 bases, in that order; junction bases with no gene match: 11. Germline assignment: CDR1 MNHEY and CDR2 SVGAGI. This CDR3 contains 16 residues. In DNA, the CDR3 is TGTGCCAGCAGTTCTACCCTTTACAGGGGGACCTATGGCTACACCTTC. This translates into CASSSTLYRGTYGYTF.

As to this clone: Other DNA sequences of this sample code for an identical CDR3. The J gene is TRBJ2-3, the V gene TRBV29-1, with D tentatively TRBD1 (5 bases). Germline CDR1 is SQVTM and CDR2 is ANQGSEA. This CDR3 contains 12 residues. Between the trimmed V and J ends, which lost 4 bases and 2 bases, there was a span of 7 bases. The CDR3 nucleotides are TGCAGCGTTGTAGGGGACACAGATACGCAGTATTTT. It encodes CSVVGDTDTQYF.

This rearrangement joins TRBV4-2 to TRBJ2-2, with TRBD2 matching over 7 bases. V was clipped by 2 bases and J by 0 bases; unmatched bases: 6. Per germline, CDR1 LGHNA and CDR2 YNFKEQ. The CDR3 contains 17 residues. The CDR3 nucleotides are TGTGCCAGCAGCCAATGGGGAGGGGCGACGAACACCGGGGAGCTGTTTTTT. This translates into CASSQWGGATNTGELFF.

As DNA, the CDR3 is TGTGCCAGCAGGCCGACTAGCGGGGCACAAGAGACCCAGTACTTC. Translating it yields CASRPTSGAQETQYF. The chain has TRBV2 and TRBJ2-5, with 11 bases that match TRBD2. Germline trimming cut 6 bases from V and 2 bases from J; bases unmatched to any gene: 5. This CDR3 has 15 amino acids. The germline V gene has CDR1 SNHLY and CDR2 FYNNEI.

This clone was picked up a small number of times. The genes are TRBV9 and TRBJ2-3; TRBD2 matches 8 bases. With V trimmed by 1 base and J by 5 bases, 6 bases remained unmatched. The CDR3 length is 15 residues. Germline CDR1 reads SGDLS; CDR2 reads YYNGEE. As DNA, the CDR3 is TGTGCCAGCAGCGTATGGTCGGGGGGGCAAGATACGCAGTATTTT. This codes for CASSVWSGGQDTQYF.

As DNA, the CDR3 is TGTGCCAGCAGCGTAGGCGGATTAGAGACCCAGTACTTC. Translated: CASSVGGLETQYF. The rearrangement uses TRBV9 and TRBJ2-5; no definite D call. The CDR3 extends over 13 amino acids. The germline V gene encodes CDR1 SGDLS and CDR2 YYNGEE. Between the trimmed V and J ends, which lost 0 bases and 4 bases, there was a span of 7 bases.

This sequence joins TRBV16 and TRBJ1-3; D gene unclear. The CDR3 spans 15 residues. In germline, CDR1 is KGHSY, CDR2 FQNENV. Trimming pared 4 bases from V and 4 bases from J, leaving 14 bases between. CDR3 nucleotide sequence: TGTGCCAGCAGCCCCCAGATTTCGACAGGAAACACCATATATTTT. Amino acids: CASSPQISTGNTIYF.

The V and J genes are TRBV21-1 and TRBJ1-2; the DNA was not used to check the table's D call, TRBD1. TRBV21-1 is a known pseudogene. CDR3 length equals 13 residues. The CDR3 here is CASRGLGAYGYTF. In DNA, the CDR3 is TGTGCCAGCAGGGGGCTGGGGGCCTATGGCTACACCTTC.

The chain recombines TRBV6-1 with TRBJ1-4, with 7 bases aligning to TRBD1. With 0 bases clipped from V and 6 bases from J, the junction kept 4 bases outside the gene matches. Germline V gene data show CDR1 as MNHNS and CDR2 as SASEGT. The CDR3 runs to 15 residues. The CDR3 coding sequence is TGTGCCAGCAGTGAAGCGCTCCAGGGGGATGAAAAACTGTTTTTT. Translating gives CASSEALQGDEKLFF.

DNA for the CDR3: TGTGCCAGCAGTTCGTTCTCTGGGGCCAACGTCCTGACTTTC. It yields the protein CASSSFSGANVLTF. The chain employs TRBV27 and TRBJ2-6; D ambiguous. The CDR3 has 14 residues. The V end was cut by 4 bases, the J end by 0 bases, with 4 bases between. Per the germline V gene, CDR1 is MNHEY and CDR2 is SMNVEV (reference sequence).

This clone appeared once. The rearrangement uses TRBV9 and TRBJ2-7; D may be TRBD1 (6 bases). The V end was cut by 0 bases, the J end by 2 bases, with 12 bases between. CDR1 and CDR2 from the germline V gene are SGDLS and YYNGEE. The CDR3 is made up of 15 amino acids. CDR3 DNA: TGTGCCAGCAGCGTAGAGCCAGGGGTTACCTACGAGCAGTACTTC. It yields the protein CASSVEPGVTYEQYF.

This chain joins TRBV28 and TRBJ1-2; 10 nucleotides match TRBD1. Germline V gene sequence: CDR1 MDHEN, CDR2 SYDVKM. The CDR3 is 15 residues long. V lost 5 bases, J lost 8 bases, and 11 bases stayed unmatched. CDR3 in amino acids: CASSNSRQGALGYTF. In DNA, the CDR3 is TGTGCCAGCAGTAATTCTCGACAGGGGGCACTCGGCTACACCTTC.

The rearrangement links TRBV30 to TRBJ1-5; the D gene is possibly TRBD1 (6 bases). V lost 2 bases, J lost 0 bases, and 14 bases lay in between. The CDR3 totals 16 residues. The germline V gene encodes CDR1 GTSNPN and CDR2 SVGIG (reference sequence). The CDR3: CAWSPGTLNSNQPQHF. CDR3 nucleotides: TGTGCCTGGAGTCCCGGGACACTTAATAGCAATCAGCCCCAGCATTTT.

The chain combines TRBV27 with TRBJ1-1; no definite D call. CDR1 and CDR2 from the germline V gene are MNHEY and SMNVEV (reference sequence). This CDR3 is 15 amino acids long. V was shortened by 2 bases and J by 4 bases, with 14 bases between the two germline ends. This CDR3 reads CASSLNALRGTEAFF. The CDR3 nucleotides are TGTGCCAGCAGTTTAAACGCTCTTAGAGGCACTGAAGCTTTCTTT.

The chain is built from TRBV5-1 and TRBJ2-1; 10 nucleotides align to TRBD1. From germline, CDR1 is SGHRS and CDR2 YFSETQ. With V trimmed by 0 bases and J by 8 bases, 2 bases remained unmatched. This CDR3 contains 14 residues. Here the CDR3 reads CASSLGTGGDEQFF. Written as DNA, the CDR3 is TGCGCCAGCAGCTTGGGGACAGGGGGTGATGAGCAGTTCTTC.

V is TRBV18 and J is TRBJ1-1; D perhaps matches TRBD1 (6 bases). The CDR3 covers 14 residues. V lost 8 bases and J lost 1, with 14 bases in between. Germline V gives CDR1 KGHSH, CDR2 LQKENI. The CDR3 reads CASGGASKNTEAFF. The CDR3 nucleotides are TGTGCCAGCGGGGGGGCCTCTAAGAACACTGAAGCTTTCTTT. The full variable domain, with the rest looked up from reference TRBV18 and TRBJ1-1, is NAGVMQNPRHLVRRRGQEARLRCSPMKGHSHVYWYRQLPEEGLKFMVYLQKENIIDESGMPKERFSAEFPKEGPSILRIQQVVRGDSAAYFCASGGASKNTEAFFGQGTRLTVV.

This chain links TRBV10-1 with TRBJ1-6; 7 positions match TRBD1. Germline values: CDR1 WNHNN, CDR2 SYGVQD (reference sequence). Unmatched junction bases numbered 8, after V lost 2 bases and J lost 10 bases. The CDR3 covers 15 residues. The DNA of the CDR3 is TGCGCCAGCAGTGAGAATCCAGGGGGAGTCTCACCCCTCCACTTT. Translation gives CASSENPGGVSPLHF.